This paragraph reports one T cell receptor beta chain. This entry belongs to a study of CD8+ T cells in alopecia areata. Specified treatment: oral pan-JAK inhibitor, 5-10 mg twice daily. V dropped 5 bases and J dropped 4 bases, with 13 bases sitting between them. The V gene's germline CDR1 is SQVTM and CDR2 ANQGSEA. The CDR3 is 13 residues long. Sequencing relied on a cDNA template that was reverse transcribed from extracted RNA. Measured with immunoSEQ multiplex PCR; TCRdb has only the in-frame clones, and not every one. The sample shows some 180,000 clones, about 55% of them seen only once. This TCR came from a human donor with alopecia areata. The rearrangement joins TRBV29-1 to TRBJ2-3; D unclear. The sequencing used CD8+ T cells sorted from blood, collected at week 24, from a patient treated with tofacitinib. The DNA of the CDR3 is TGCAGCGTTATAACCGATGGGGCAGATACGCAGTATTTT. As protein: CSVITDGADTQYF.